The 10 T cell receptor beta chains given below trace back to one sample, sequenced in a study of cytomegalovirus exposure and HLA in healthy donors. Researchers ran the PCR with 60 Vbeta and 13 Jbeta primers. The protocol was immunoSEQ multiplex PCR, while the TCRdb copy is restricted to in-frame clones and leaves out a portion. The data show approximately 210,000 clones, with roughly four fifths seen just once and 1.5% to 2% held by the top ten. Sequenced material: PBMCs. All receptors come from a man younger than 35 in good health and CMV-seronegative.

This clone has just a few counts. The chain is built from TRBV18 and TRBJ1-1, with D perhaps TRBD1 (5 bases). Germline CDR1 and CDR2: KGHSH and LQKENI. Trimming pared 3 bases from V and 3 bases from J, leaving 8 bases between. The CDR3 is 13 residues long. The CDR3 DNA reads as TGTGCCAGCTCACCCAGGGAGGACACTGAAGCTTTCTTT. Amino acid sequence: CASSPREDTEAFF.

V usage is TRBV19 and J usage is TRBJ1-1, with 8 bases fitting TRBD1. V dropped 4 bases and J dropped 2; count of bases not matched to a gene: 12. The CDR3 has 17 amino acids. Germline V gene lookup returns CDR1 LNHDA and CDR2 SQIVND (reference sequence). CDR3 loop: CASSRGAGQGFNTEAFF. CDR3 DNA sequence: TGTGCCAGTAGTAGAGGGGCTGGACAGGGCTTTAACACTGAAGCTTTCTTT.

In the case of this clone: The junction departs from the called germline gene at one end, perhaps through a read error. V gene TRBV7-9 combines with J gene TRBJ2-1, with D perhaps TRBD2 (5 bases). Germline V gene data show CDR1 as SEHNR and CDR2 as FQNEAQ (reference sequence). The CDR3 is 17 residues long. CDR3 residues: CSSSCRLRGLCRDEQFF. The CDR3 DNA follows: TGTTCCAGCAGCTGTAGATTGCGAGGACTGTGTAGGGATGAGCAGTTCTTC.

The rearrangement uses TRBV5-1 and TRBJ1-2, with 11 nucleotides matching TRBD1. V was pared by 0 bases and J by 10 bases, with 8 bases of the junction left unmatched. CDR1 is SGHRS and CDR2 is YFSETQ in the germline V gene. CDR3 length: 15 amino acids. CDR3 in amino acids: CASSLAGQGAGNYTF. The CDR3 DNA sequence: TGCGCCAGCAGCTTGGCCGGACAGGGGGCTGGAAACTACACCTTC.

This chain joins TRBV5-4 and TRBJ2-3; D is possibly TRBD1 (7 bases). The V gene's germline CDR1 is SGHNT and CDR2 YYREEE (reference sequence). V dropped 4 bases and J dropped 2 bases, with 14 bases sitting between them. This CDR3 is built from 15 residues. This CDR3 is CASSAGQPTTDTQYF. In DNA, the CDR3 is TGTGCCAGCAGCGCGGGACAGCCTACCACAGATACGCAGTATTTT.

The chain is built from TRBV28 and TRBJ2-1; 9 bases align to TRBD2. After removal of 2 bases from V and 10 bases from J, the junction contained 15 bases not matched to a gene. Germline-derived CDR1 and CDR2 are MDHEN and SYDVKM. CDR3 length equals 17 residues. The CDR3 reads CASSLISGGRAIWEQFF. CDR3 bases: TGTGCCAGCAGTTTAATATCAGGCGGGAGGGCCATTTGGGAGCAGTTCTTC.

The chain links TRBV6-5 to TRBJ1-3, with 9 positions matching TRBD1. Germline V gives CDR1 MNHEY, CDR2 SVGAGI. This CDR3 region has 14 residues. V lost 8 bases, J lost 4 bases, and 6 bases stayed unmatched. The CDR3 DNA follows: TGTGCCAGCGGAACAGGGGGCGACGGAAACACCATATATTTT. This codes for CASGTGGDGNTIYF.

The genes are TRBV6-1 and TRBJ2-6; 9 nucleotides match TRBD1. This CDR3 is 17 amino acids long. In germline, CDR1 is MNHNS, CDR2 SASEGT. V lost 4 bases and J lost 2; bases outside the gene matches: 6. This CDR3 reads CASSVGQGQAGANVLTF. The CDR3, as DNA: TGTGCCAGCAGTGTAGGACAGGGGCAAGCTGGGGCCAACGTCCTGACTTTC.

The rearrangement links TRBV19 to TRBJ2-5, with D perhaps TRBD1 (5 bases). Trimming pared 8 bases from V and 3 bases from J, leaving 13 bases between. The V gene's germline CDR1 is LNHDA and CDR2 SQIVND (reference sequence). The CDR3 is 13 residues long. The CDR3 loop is CASARGQEETQYF. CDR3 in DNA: TGTGCCAGTGCCCGTGGACAAGAAGAGACCCAGTACTTC. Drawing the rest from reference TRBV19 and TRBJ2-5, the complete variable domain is DGGITQSPKYLFRKEGQNVTLSCEQNLNHDAMYWYRQDPGQGLRLIYYSQIVNDFQKGDIAEGYSVSREKKESFPLTVTSAQKNPTAFYLCASARGQEETQYFGPGTRLLVL.

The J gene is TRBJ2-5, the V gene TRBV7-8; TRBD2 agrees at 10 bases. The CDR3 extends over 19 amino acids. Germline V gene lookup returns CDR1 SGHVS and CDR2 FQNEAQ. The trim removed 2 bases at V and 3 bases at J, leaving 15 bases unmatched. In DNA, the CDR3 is TGTGCCAGCAGCTTACGTTCGGTTAGCGGGGGGTTGAAAAAAGAGACCCAGTACTTC. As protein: CASSLRSVSGGLKKETQYF.